The 5 T cell receptor beta chains given below trace back to one sample, sequenced in a study of shared clonotypes between healthy human individuals. Libraries were prepared by immunoSEQ multiplex PCR; TCRdb keeps only in-frame clonotypes and omits some of them. The sample has around 560,000 clones, roughly 96% seen once. The naive CD8 fraction comprised CD45RO-negative cells positively selected for CCR7 and excluded terminally differentiated effector memory CD45RA+ cells. The sequenced material came from naive CD8+ T cells sorted from blood. The origin of the receptors is a woman in her twenties or thirties in good health.

V is TRBV27 and J is TRBJ2-1, with 13 bases aligning to TRBD2. The CDR3 is 16 amino acids. V trimming: 3 bases; J trimming: 10 bases; junction bases outside the gene matches: 9. Germline values: CDR1 MNHEY, CDR2 SMNVEV (reference sequence). CDR3 DNA: TGTGCCAGCAGTTTTTCTCTCGGACTAGCGGGGGAAGAGCAGTTCTTC. Amino acids: CASSFSLGLAGEEQFF.

The CDR3, as DNA: TGCAGCGTTAGCGGACACCCGAGCTCCTACAATGAGCAGTTCTTC. Protein: CSVSGHPSSYNEQFF. The chain combines TRBV29-1 with TRBJ2-1; D is perhaps TRBD1 or TRBD2 (5 bases each). V was shortened by 5 bases and J by 0 bases, with 14 bases between the two germline ends. Germline CDR1 SQVTM, CDR2 ANQGSEA. The CDR3 has 15 amino acids.

As for this clone: Other DNA sequences of this sample code for an identical CDR3. The chain recombines TRBV6-5 with TRBJ2-7; 11 bases agree with TRBD2. This CDR3 contains 15 residues. Germline V CDR1 and CDR2: MNHEY, SVGAGI. J was trimmed by 3 bases and V by 0 bases; bases with no gene match: 1. The CDR3 DNA sequence: TGTGCCAGCAGTTACTCAACTAGCGGGAGCTACGAGCAGTACTTC. Its protein is CASSYSTSGSYEQYF.

This CDR3 is CASSGARDRLNQPQHF. CDR3 sequence (DNA): TGCGCCAGCAGTGGGGCCAGGGACAGGCTGAATCAGCCCCAGCATTTT. This rearrangement joins TRBV10-2 to TRBJ1-5; 8 bases agree with TRBD1. V dropped 4 bases and J dropped 4; count of bases not matched to a gene: 9. This CDR3 comprises 16 residues. Germline V gene data show CDR1 as WSHSY and CDR2 as SAAADI.

V gene TRBV29-1 combines with J gene TRBJ1-5; the D is unclear. The CDR3 runs 13 residues. The germline gives CDR1 SQVTM, CDR2 ANQGSEA. With 3 bases removed from V and 6 bases from J, the gap between germline ends came to 12 bases. The CDR3 region has the DNA TGCAGCGTTGAGGACGGATCCACTCAGCCCCAGCATTTT. Translated, it gives CSVEDGSTQPQHF.